This T cell receptor beta chain was profiled in a study of Graves' ophthalmopathy and Graves' hyperthyroidism. General study findings and limits: Most expanded clonotypes from thyroid (those above 0.001 frequency) were also found in blood.

Details on this clonotype: Antigen: not known. The junction departs from the called germline gene at one end, perhaps through a read error.

Transcripts of RNA were the source for amplifying TCR beta CDR3 regions. Investigators did first-round RT-PCR with HTBI primers, then second-round multiplex PCR. TCRdb re-called the multiplex PCR reads through MiXCR, storing one row per CDR3 protein. The table records a few hundred thousand distinct CDR3 sequences, around a sixth of them present only once. A diagnosis was made from clinical symptoms together with serum thyroxine, TRAb, thyroid ultrasound and orbital computed tomography. Germline loops: CDR1 SGHTA, CDR2 FQGNSA. This CDR3 has 21 residues. This rearrangement joins TRBV7-2 to TRBJ2-2, with 12 bases aligning to TRBD2. This sequence originates from an adult man with Graves' ophthalmopathy. The sample taken for sequencing was peripheral blood. CDR3 sequence: CASGFPTPYRTSGNYTGELFF. CDR3 nucleotides: TGTGCCAGCGGCTTCCCCACCCCTTACCGGACTAGCGGGAATTACACCGGGGAGCTGTTTTTT.